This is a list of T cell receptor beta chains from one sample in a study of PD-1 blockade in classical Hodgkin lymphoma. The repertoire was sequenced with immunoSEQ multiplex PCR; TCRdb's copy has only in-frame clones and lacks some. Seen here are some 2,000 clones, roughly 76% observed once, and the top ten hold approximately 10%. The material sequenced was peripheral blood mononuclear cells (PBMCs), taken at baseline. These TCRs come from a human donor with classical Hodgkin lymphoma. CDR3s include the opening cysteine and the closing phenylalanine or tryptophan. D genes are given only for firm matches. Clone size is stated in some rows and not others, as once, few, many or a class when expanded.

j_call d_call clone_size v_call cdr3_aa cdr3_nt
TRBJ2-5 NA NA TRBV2 CASSESIQETQYF TGTGCCAGCAGTGAGTCGATACAAGAGACCCAGTACTTC
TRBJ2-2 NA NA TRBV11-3 CASSLDQRGRPLRAGELFF TGTGCCAGCAGCTTAGATCAAAGGGGTCGACCGCTTAGGGCCGGGGAGCTGTTTTTT
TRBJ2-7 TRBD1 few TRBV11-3 CASSLWGPGQGSPGVYEQYF TGTGCCAGCAGCTTATGGGGTCCGGGACAGGGCTCCCCAGGAGTCTACGAGCAGTACTTC
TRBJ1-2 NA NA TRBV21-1 CASSHPPRGRTNYGYTF TGTGCCAGCAGCCACCCTCCCCGGGGCCGAACTAACTATGGCTACACCTTC
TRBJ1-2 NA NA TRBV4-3 CASSGDRRGNYGYTF TGCGCCAGCTCGGGAGACAGGCGGGGAAACTATGGCTACACCTTC
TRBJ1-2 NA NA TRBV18 CASSPPSQSYYGYTF TGTGCCAGCTCACCACCTAGCCAGAGCTACTATGGCTACACCTTC
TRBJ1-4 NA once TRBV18 CASSPPGPDSTNEKLFF TGTGCCAGCTCACCACCGGGGCCAGATTCAACTAATGAAAAACTGTTTTTT
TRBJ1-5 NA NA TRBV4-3 CASSQVQGGGQPQHF TGCGCCAGCAGCCAAGTACAGGGCGGCGGTCAGCCCCAGCATTTT
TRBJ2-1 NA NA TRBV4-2 CASSREDSSYNEQFF TGTGCCAGCAGCCGAGAAGACAGCTCCTACAATGAGCAGTTCTTC
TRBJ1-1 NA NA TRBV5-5 CASSASRGGTEAFF TGTGCCAGCAGCGCATCTCGGGGTGGGACTGAAGCTTTCTTT
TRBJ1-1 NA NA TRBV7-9 CASSKWDTEAFF TGTGCCAGCAGCAAATGGGACACTGAAGCTTTCTTT
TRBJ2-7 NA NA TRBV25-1 CASSDRSRGYEQYF TGTGCCAGCAGTGACCGGTCCAGGGGCTACGAGCAGTACTTC
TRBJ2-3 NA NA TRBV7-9 CASSLGLKDSIVQYF TGTGCCAGCAGCTTAGGGCTAAAGGACAGTATAGTCCAGTATTTT
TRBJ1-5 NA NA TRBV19 CASSPGPSGQPQHF TGTGCCAGTAGTCCGGGACCTTCGGGTCAGCCCCAGCATTTT
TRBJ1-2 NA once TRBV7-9 CASSLVPRSPANYGYTF TGTGCCAGCAGCTTAGTCCCCCGGTCCCCAGCTAACTATGGCTACACCTTC
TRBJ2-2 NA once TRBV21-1 CASRWVAGLTGELFF TGTGCCAGCAGATGGGTGGCAGGCTTGACCGGGGAGCTGTTTTTT
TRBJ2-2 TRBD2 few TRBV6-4 CASSDSGRAGTGELFF TGTGCCAGCAGTGACTCGGGGAGGGCGGGCACCGGGGAGCTGTTTTTT
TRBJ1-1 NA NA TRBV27 CASSLSDSRNTEAFF TGTGCCAGCAGTTTATCGGACAGCAGGAACACTGAAGCTTTCTTT
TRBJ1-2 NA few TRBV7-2 CASSRDYGYTF TGTGCCAGCAGCCGTGACTATGGCTACACCTTC
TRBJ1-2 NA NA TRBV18 CASSPGEGRGYTF TGTGCCAGCTCACCCGGGGAGGGACGCGGCTACACCTTC
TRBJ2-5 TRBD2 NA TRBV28 CASSPMGTSAGTQYF TGTGCCAGCAGTCCTATGGGGACTAGCGCTGGGACCCAGTACTTC
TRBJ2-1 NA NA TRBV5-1 CASSILVYNEQFF TGCGCCAGCAGCATTCTGGTGTACAATGAGCAGTTCTTC
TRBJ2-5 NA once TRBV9 CASSGTSGTQYF TGTGCCAGCAGCGGTACGTCAGGGACCCAGTACTTC
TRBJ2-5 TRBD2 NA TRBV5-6 CASSSDKTSGDQETQYF TGTGCCAGCAGCTCAGACAAGACTAGCGGGGACCAAGAGACCCAGTACTTC
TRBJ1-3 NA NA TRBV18 CASADTAFASDTIYF TGTGCCAGCGCGGACACCGCCTTCGCATCGGACACCATATATTTT
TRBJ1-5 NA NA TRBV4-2 CASRRDGNQPQHF TGTGCCAGCAGGCGGGACGGCAATCAGCCCCAGCATTTT
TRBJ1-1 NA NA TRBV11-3 CASSLANTEAFF TGTGCCAGCAGCCTGGCGAACACTGAAGCTTTCTTT
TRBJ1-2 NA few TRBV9 CASSVGGDYGYTF TGTGCCAGCAGCGTAGGCGGGGATTATGGCTACACCTTC
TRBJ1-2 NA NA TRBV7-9 CASSMDHGKTYGYTF TGTGCCAGCAGCATGGACCATGGAAAGACCTATGGCTACACCTTC
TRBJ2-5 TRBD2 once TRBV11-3 CASSLEGRGTETQYF TGTGCCAGCAGCTTAGAGGGGCGGGGGACAGAGACCCAGTACTTC